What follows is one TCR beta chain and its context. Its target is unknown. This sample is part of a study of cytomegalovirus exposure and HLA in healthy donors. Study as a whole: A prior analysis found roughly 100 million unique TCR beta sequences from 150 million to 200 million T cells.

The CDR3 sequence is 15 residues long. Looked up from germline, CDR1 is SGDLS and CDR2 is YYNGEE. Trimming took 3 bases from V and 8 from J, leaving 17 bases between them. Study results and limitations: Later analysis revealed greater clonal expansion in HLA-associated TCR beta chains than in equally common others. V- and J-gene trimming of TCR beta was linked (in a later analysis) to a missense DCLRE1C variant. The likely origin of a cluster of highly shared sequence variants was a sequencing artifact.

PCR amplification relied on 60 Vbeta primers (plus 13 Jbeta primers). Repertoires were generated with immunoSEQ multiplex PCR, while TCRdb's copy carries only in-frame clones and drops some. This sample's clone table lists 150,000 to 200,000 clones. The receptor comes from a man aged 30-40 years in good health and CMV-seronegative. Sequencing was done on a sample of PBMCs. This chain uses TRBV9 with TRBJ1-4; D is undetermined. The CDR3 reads CASSASDGVGEKLFF. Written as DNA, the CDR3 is TGTGCCAGCAGCGCCTCGGACGGGGTGGGGGAAAAACTGTTTTTT.